This T cell receptor (beta chain) originates from a study of blood T cell repertoires in COVID-19. Study-wide context: The analysed material was cDNA or gDNA that came from T cells, B-cell-depleted T cells, or PBMCs.

Trimming pared 5 bases from V and 6 bases from J, leaving 13 bases between. The CDR3 has 13 residues. A COVID-19 case had been met by exposed participants during the 2 weeks before study entry. The repertoire was sequenced with immunoSEQ multiplex PCR; TCRdb's copy has only in-frame clones and lacks some. The profile shows about 370,000 clones, roughly nine tenths of them singletons. The receptor's source is a woman aged 40 to 55 who had been exposed to COVID-19. The gene calls are TRBV12-3 or TRBV12-4 and TRBJ1-1, with D perhaps matching TRBD1 (6 bases). The specimen sequenced was PBMCs or T cells enriched from blood (not recorded which). In DNA, the CDR3 is TGTGCCAGCAGTCATAACAGGGCCCCTGAAGCTTTCTTT. Amino acids: CASSHNRAPEAFF.